This TCR beta chain was sequenced for a study of OX40 agonist ivuxolimab in advanced cancers. As regards this clone: Antigen specificity is unknown.

Study-wide points: Clones of CD4+ and CD8+ blood T cells grew by week 6 at doses of 0.1 to 3.0 mg/kg. What antigens the expanded peripheral T cells recognized was never established.

Profiling relied on immunoSEQ multiplex PCR, and the TCRdb table lists in-frame clones only, not all of them. The data contain about 31,000 clones, about 86% of them seen just once; the ten biggest clones take up roughly 31%. V dropped 0 bases and J dropped 2 bases, with 17 bases sitting between them. The CDR3 has 17 amino acids. The germline V gene encodes CDR1 LNHNV and CDR2 YYDKDF (reference sequence). This chain uses TRBV15 with TRBJ2-7, with D possibly TRBD1 on 6 matching bases. This receptor was taken from an adult with an advanced solid tumor such as melanoma, head and neck, liver or kidney cancer. Here the sequenced sample was CD4+ or CD8+ T cells sorted from blood, taken in a trial of the OX40 agonist ivuxolimab. The CDR3 DNA is TGTGCCACCAGCAGAGAGGCGGTTGGCCAGGGGACCTACGAGCAGTACTTC. Residues: CATSREAVGQGTYEQYF.